Listed here is a single T cell receptor (beta chain). At one boundary the junction diverges from the germline segment, which might be a read error. This specimen belongs to a study of regulatory T cells in long-lasting Graves disease. Germline V gene lookup returns CDR1 LNHDA and CDR2 SQIVND (reference sequence). The CDR3 runs to 14 residues. Time point of the sample: newly diagnosed GD, antithyroid drugs for less than 3 months. The TCR library was made from RNA extracted from PBMCs. Construction of the TCR beta libraries employed iRepertoire HTBI primers in conjunction with Arm-PCR of CDR3 regions. TCRdb recomputed calls from the multiplex PCR reads with MiXCR, one row per CDR3 protein. This sample has about 530,000 distinct CDR3 sequences, with approximately 16% found just once. This sample was shared with a second study, whose subject was T cells in Graves' hyperthyroidism and ophthalmopathy.

Material: peripheral blood mononuclear cells (PBMCs), obtained at new diagnosis, from a patient treated with antithyroid drugs. The TCR was taken from a middle-aged woman with Graves disease. The V and J genes are TRBV19 and TRBJ2-3; TRBD1 matches 8 bases. In nucleotides, the CDR3 is TGTGCCAGTAGCCGGGACAGGCAGACAGATGCGCAGTATTTT. The encoded protein is CASSRDRQTDAQYF.